This record looks at one T cell receptor (beta chain) sequence and its context. Antigen: not known. The data originate from a study of blood T cells in healthy people across ages. Findings and limits, study-wide: A strong correlation was seen between TCR beta diversity and naive T cell percentage. It was not known whether donors were CMV positive (a possible confounder of expanded clonotype changes).

The extraction recovered at least 5.5 micrograms of total RNA per sample. Next came a second PCR, run for roughly 7 to 12 cycles, which used a sample-barcoded 5' primer along with a J-beta primer mix. TCRdb independently ran MiXCR on the 5' RACE reads; one entry per CDR3 protein. Of about 1,800,000 distinct CDR3 sequences in the sample, approximately 28% were seen once. V trimming: 6 bases; J trimming: 11 bases; junction bases outside the gene matches: 11. CDR3 length equals 13 residues. In germline, CDR1 is MNHEY, CDR2 SVGAGI. The sequenced material came from blood. The rearrangement links TRBV6-5 to TRBJ2-5, with TRBD1 matching 8 bases. The receptor was derived from a woman aged 25 to 39 in good health. CDR3 nucleotide sequence: TGTGCCAGCAGGGACAGGGTCCCTGCGAAACAGTACTTC. Its translation is CASRDRVPAKQYF.